The 15 T cell receptor beta chains below were found in one sample sequenced in a study of blood T cell repertoires in COVID-19. Sequencing was performed with immunoSEQ multiplex PCR; in TCRdb, only in-frame clones are kept and a portion is missing. This sample yields hundreds of thousands of clones, of which around 90% are seen a single time; around 1% belongs to the top ten. What was sequenced was PBMCs or T cells enriched from blood (not recorded which). The source of these receptors is a woman aged 30 to 39 who had recovered from COVID-19.

The chain recombines TRBV5-4 with TRBJ2-5; 7 positions agree with TRBD2. CDR1 is SGHNT, CDR2 YYREEE, per germline (reference sequence). The CDR3 contains 14 residues. V lost 3 bases, J lost 7 bases, and 9 bases stayed unmatched. For the CDR3, the DNA is TGTGCCAGCAGCTCCCGGCTAGCGGCGGGGACCCAGTACTTC. It encodes CASSSRLAAGTQYF.

The chain is built from TRBV18 and TRBJ2-2; a possible D gene is TRBD2 (6 bases). This CDR3 spans 16 amino acids. V was pared by 0 bases and J by 2 bases, with 10 bases between. CDR1 KGHSH and CDR2 LQKENI come from the germline V gene. CDR3 bases: TGTGCCAGCTCACCACCCGGGACTCCCAACACCGGGGAGCTGTTTTTT. This translates into CASSPPGTPNTGELFF. The full variable domain, completed using reference TRBV18 and TRBJ2-2, is NAGVMQNPRHLVRRRGQEARLRCSPMKGHSHVYWYRQLPEEGLKFMVYLQKENIIDESGMPKERFSAEFPKEGPSILRIQQVVRGDSAAYFCASSPPGTPNTGELFFGEGSRLTVL.

The chain joins TRBV7-8 to TRBJ1-5; D remains unclear. CDR3 length: 15 residues. V dropped 4 bases and J dropped 4 bases, with 14 bases sitting between them. Per the germline V gene, CDR1 is SGHVS and CDR2 is FQNEAQ. CDR3 region: CASSSFGAPNQPQHF. In DNA, the CDR3 is TGTGCCAGCAGCTCCTTTGGAGCCCCGAATCAGCCCCAGCATTTT.

The chain employs TRBV19 and TRBJ1-4; 9 bases agree with TRBD1. From germline, CDR1 is LNHDA and CDR2 SQIVND (reference sequence). V was pared by 6 bases and J by 2 bases, with 7 bases of the junction left unmatched. CDR3 length equals 16 residues. The DNA for the CDR3 is TGTGCCAGTAGGAACAGGGGGCCTGATACTAATGAAAAACTGTTTTTT. Protein product: CASRNRGPDTNEKLFF.

The chain combines TRBV5-5 with TRBJ1-4; possible D gene TRBD1, 5 bases. The CDR3 covers 11 residues. Germline CDR1 SGHKS, CDR2 YYEKEE (reference sequence). V shed 5 bases and J shed 12 bases, with 11 bases lying between them. CDR3 coding DNA: TGTGCCAGCAGTCCAGGGAATCAACTGTTTTTT. It translates to CASSPGNQLFF.

The chain is built from TRBV7-6 and TRBJ2-7, with 9 bases identical to TRBD2. Trimming removed 1 base from V and 6 bases from J; junction bases left unmatched: 10. The length of the CDR3 is 16 residues. The germline gives CDR1 SGHVS, CDR2 FNYEAQ. CDR3 sequence reads: CASSLEPGLATGEQYF. CDR3 DNA: TGTGCCAGCAGCTTAGAACCGGGACTAGCTACGGGCGAGCAGTACTTC.

The V call is TRBV9, the J call TRBJ2-1; 7 nucleotides line up with TRBD2. This CDR3 has 16 amino acids. Trimming removed 4 bases from V and 0 bases from J; junction bases left unmatched: 7. The V gene's germline CDR1 is SGDLS and CDR2 YYNGEE. CDR3 in amino acids: CASSTRAGSSYNEQFF. The CDR3 DNA reads TGTGCCAGCAGCACCCGAGCGGGGTCCTCCTACAATGAGCAGTTCTTC. The entire variable domain, with the rest obtained from reference TRBV9 and TRBJ2-1, is as follows: DSGVTQTPKHLITATGQRVTLRCSPRSGDLSVYWYQQSLDQGLQFLIQYYNGEERAKGNILERFSAQQFPDLHSELNLSSLELGDSALYFCASSTRAGSSYNEQFFGPGTRLTVL.

The chain is built from TRBV5-6 and TRBJ2-1; D possibly corresponds to TRBD2 (6 bases). Per germline, CDR1 SGHDT and CDR2 YYEEEE. The ends were cut back, 4 bases at V and 8 bases at J, with 13 bases in the middle. CDR3 length equals 13 residues. The CDR3 here is CASSPGVKDEQFF. DNA for the CDR3: TGTGCCAGCAGCCCGGGGGTGAAAGATGAGCAGTTCTTC.

The V and J genes are TRBV27 and TRBJ2-7; 12 nucleotides match TRBD2. The CDR3 totals 13 residues. The ends lost 10 bases at V and 4 bases at J; junction bases unmatched: 5. Germline V gene lookup returns CDR1 MNHEY and CDR2 SMNVEV (reference sequence). The CDR3 region has the DNA TGTGCCACCGGACTAGCGGGGAAGTACGAGCAGTACTTC. It specifies CATGLAGKYEQYF.

This sequence joins TRBV7-9 and TRBJ2-3, with a possible D match to TRBD2 (5 bases). V dropped 3 bases and J dropped 5 bases, with 18 bases sitting between them. Germline V gene lookup returns CDR1 SEHNR and CDR2 FQNEAQ (reference sequence). The CDR3 extends over 16 amino acids. The CDR3 reads CASSFGQPGVLDTQYF. The CDR3, as DNA: TGTGCCAGCAGCTTTGGCCAGCCCGGGGTGTTAGATACGCAGTATTTT.

The chain has TRBV10-3 and TRBJ1-5; D perhaps matches TRBD1 (5 bases). Germline V CDR1 and CDR2: ENHRY, SYGVKD. This CDR3 has 12 residues. Trimming left V 6 bases short and J 4 bases short, with 7 bases between. CDR3 loop: CAISDSNQPQHF. The CDR3 DNA is TGTGCCATCAGCGACAGTAATCAGCCCCAGCATTTT.

The chain employs TRBV19 and TRBJ1-4, with 12 nucleotides matching TRBD1. V trimming: 4 bases; J trimming: 0 bases; junction bases outside the gene matches: 9. CDR1 LNHDA and CDR2 SQIVND come from the germline V gene (reference sequence). The CDR3 extends over 19 amino acids. CDR3 bases: TGTGCCAGTAGTACCCCCCGGGACAGGGGGCTTGCAACTAATGAAAAACTGTTTTTT. It specifies CASSTPRDRGLATNEKLFF.

The chain joins TRBV19 to TRBJ2-7; D possibly corresponds to TRBD2 (5 bases). Germline V gene data show CDR1 as LNHDA and CDR2 as SQIVND (reference sequence). The CDR3 length is 12 residues. V lost 7 bases and J lost 1, with 8 bases in between. As DNA, the CDR3 is TGTGCCAGTACCTCGGGGTCCTACGAGCAGTACTTC. Translation: CASTSGSYEQYF.

This chain uses TRBV5-1 with TRBJ1-2; TRBD1 agrees at 9 bases. The CDR3 loop spans 14 amino acids. The V and J ends lost 4 bases and 6 bases, in that order; junction bases with no gene match: 7. Germline CDR1 is SGHRS and CDR2 is YFSETQ. The CDR3 reads CASSTTGGANGYTF. The CDR3 DNA is TGCGCCAGCAGCACAACAGGGGGCGCGAATGGCTACACCTTC.

The chain employs TRBV6-2 or TRBV6-3 and TRBJ1-6; 7 bases agree with TRBD1. The germline gives CDR1 MNHEY, CDR2 SVGEGT. Unmatched junction bases numbered 11, after V lost 2 bases and J lost 7 bases. This CDR3 spans 17 amino acids. The CDR3 DNA follows: TGTGCCAGCAGTTACCCAGGAATGACAGGGAGGAATTCACCCCTCCACTTT. Translated, it gives CASSYPGMTGRNSPLHF.